The present T cell receptor (beta chain) was sequenced within a study of T cell changes during pregnancy in multiple sclerosis. Germline V gene lookup returns CDR1 SGDLS and CDR2 YYNGEE. The CDR3 loop spans 15 amino acids. Between the trimmed V and J ends, which lost 0 bases and 2 bases, there was a span of 12 bases. Repertoires were generated with immunoSEQ multiplex PCR, while TCRdb's copy carries only in-frame clones and drops some. The sample holds about 61,000 clones; over 75% are singletons and the top ten take 1.5% to 2%. The V gene is TRBV9, the J gene TRBJ2-7; maybe TRBD1 (7 bases). The sequencing used peripheral blood, collected in the first trimester of pregnancy. The clonotype comes from a female donor with multiple sclerosis, enrolled in a pregnancy study. CDR3 protein: CASSVEGAGTYEQYF. CDR3 in DNA: TGTGCCAGCAGCGTAGAGGGGGCGGGAACCTACGAGCAGTACTTC.